One and the same sample provided the 25 T cell receptor beta chains below, sequenced in a study of blood T cell repertoires in COVID-19. Measured with immunoSEQ multiplex PCR; TCRdb has only the in-frame clones, and not every one. The table includes 250,000 to 300,000 clones, around 78% detected once. The sequencing sample was made of peripheral blood. The receptors originated from a man in his fifties or sixties who had recovered from COVID-19.

The chain employs TRBV5-5 and TRBJ2-2; perhaps TRBD2 as D (6 bases). Germline CDR1 is SGHKS and CDR2 is YYEKEE (reference sequence). V shed 0 bases and J shed 6 bases, with 12 bases lying between them. This CDR3 spans 15 amino acids. CDR3 sequence reads: CASSLGARGSGELFF. DNA of the CDR3: TGTGCCAGCAGCTTGGGGGCCCGGGGGTCCGGGGAGCTGTTTTTT. The complete variable domain, with remaining parts taken from reference TRBV5-5 and TRBJ2-2, reads DAGVTQSPTHLIKTRGQQVTLRCSPISGHKSVSWYQQVLGQGPQFIFQYYEKEERGRGNFPDRFSARQFPNYSSELNVNALLLGDSALYLCASSLGARGSGELFFGEGSRLTVL.

V usage is TRBV5-4 and J usage is TRBJ1-1, with TRBD1 matching over 9 bases. V shed 3 bases, J shed 0 bases, and the junction held 3 bases outside the gene matches. Germline V gene data show CDR1 as SGHNT and CDR2 as YYREEE (reference sequence). The CDR3 contains 15 residues. CDR3 amino acids: CASSYGQGMNTEAFF. CDR3 bases: TGTGCCAGCAGCTACGGACAGGGGATGAACACTGAAGCTTTCTTT.

J is TRBJ2-1 and V is TRBV5-1; 15 bases align to TRBD2. This CDR3 region has 19 residues. The germline V gene encodes CDR1 SGHRS and CDR2 YFSETQ. The V segment lost 3 bases and the J segment 0 bases; nucleotides outside the gene matches: 7. The CDR3 nucleotides read TGCGCCAGCAGCTCCGGACTAGCGGGGGGGATCAGCTCCTACAATGAGCAGTTCTTC. Residues: CASSSGLAGGISSYNEQFF.

This rearrangement joins TRBV30 to TRBJ1-1, with TRBD1 identical over 9 bases. This CDR3 is 13 amino acids long. The V gene end was trimmed by 4 bases and the J gene end by 5 bases; junction bases not matched to a gene: 5. Germline assignment: CDR1 GTSNPN and CDR2 SVGIG (reference sequence). In DNA form, the CDR3 reads TGTGCCTGGAAAGACAGGGGGAGGACTGAAGCTTTCTTT. Amino acids: CAWKDRGRTEAFF. Combining the CDR3 with reference TRBV30 and TRBJ1-1 gives the whole variable domain SQTIHQWPATLVQPVGSPLSLECTVEGTSNPNLYWYRQAAGRGLQLLFYSVGIGQISSEVPQNLSASRPQDRQFILSSKKLLLSDSGFYLCAWKDRGRTEAFFGQGTRLTVV.

This clone was seen a single time. The CDR3 loop is CASREQGSNQPQHF. In DNA, the CDR3 is TGTGCCAGCCGGGAGCAGGGAAGCAATCAGCCCCAGCATTTT. The V and J genes are TRBV27 and TRBJ1-5; a possible D gene is TRBD1 (5 bases). Trimming cost V 8 bases and J 1 base, with 12 bases left between them. CDR1 and CDR2 (germline): MNHEY, SMNVEV (reference sequence). This CDR3 region has 14 residues.

The rearrangement joins TRBV30 to TRBJ2-5; the D gene is possibly TRBD1 (6 bases). The V gene's germline CDR1 is GTSNPN and CDR2 SVGIG (reference sequence). V was cut by 4 bases and J by 5 bases, with 8 bases left in between. The CDR3 is made up of 11 amino acids. Here the CDR3 reads CAWTGDETQYF. The CDR3 nucleotides read TGTGCCTGGACAGGGGATGAGACCCAGTACTTC.

V usage is TRBV19 and J usage is TRBJ2-1, with D maybe TRBD1 (7 bases). V was trimmed by 2 bases and J by 8 bases, leaving 13 bases between them. This CDR3 is built from 14 residues. CDR1 and CDR2 (germline): LNHDA, SQIVND (reference sequence). The CDR3: CASSIIVRGDEQFF. The CDR3 coding sequence is TGTGCCAGTAGTATAATTGTCAGGGGGGATGAGCAGTTCTTC.

The V call is TRBV7-3, the J call TRBJ1-1; 8 positions agree with TRBD1. Germline CDR1 SGHTA, CDR2 FQGTGA. This CDR3 is built from 14 residues. The junction had 5 bases not matched to a gene; V was cut back by 2 bases and J by 6 bases. The CDR3 DNA reads as TGTGCCAGCAGCTTAGAACAGGGGGAATCTGAAGCTTTCTTT. Its translation is CASSLEQGESEAFF.

This clone was recorded once. The chain is built from TRBV28 and TRBJ2-5, with 7 bases aligning to TRBD2. The germline V gene has CDR1 MDHEN and CDR2 SYDVKM. Trimming took 6 bases from V and 5 from J; bases not matched to a gene: 9. This CDR3 has 14 amino acids. The CDR3 sequence: CASSLGTIGETQYF. The DNA of the CDR3 is TGTGCCAGCAGCCTTGGGACTATAGGGGAGACCCAGTACTTC.

The chain carries TRBV5-6 and TRBJ2-6; 7 bases line up with TRBD1. Trimming removed 2 bases from V and 0 bases from J; junction bases left unmatched: 8. The CDR3 has 18 residues. Germline V CDR1 and CDR2: SGHDT, YYEEEE. The CDR3 reads CASSLSWTGYSGANVLTF. The DNA of the CDR3 is TGTGCCAGCAGCTTATCTTGGACAGGTTACTCTGGGGCCAACGTCCTGACTTTC.

V and J are TRBV6-6 and TRBJ1-5; no clear D. Per the germline V gene, CDR1 is MNHNY and CDR2 is SVGAGI (reference sequence). The CDR3 contains 16 residues. Trimming removed 6 bases from V and 0 bases from J, with 15 bases in between. The CDR3 here is CASRPDHTSSNQPQHF. The DNA for the CDR3 is TGTGCCAGCAGACCCGATCATACGAGTAGCAATCAGCCCCAGCATTTT.

V gene TRBV10-1 combines with J gene TRBJ2-5, with D perhaps matching TRBD1 (6 bases). Trimming pared 0 bases from V and 8 bases from J, leaving 19 bases between. Germline V CDR1 and CDR2: WNHNN, SYGVQD (reference sequence). The CDR3 has 16 residues. The CDR3 DNA follows: TGCGCCAGCAGTGAGTCTCGTAGGGGGACAACCCCTACCCAGTACTTC. Translating it yields CASSESRRGTTPTQYF.

The V call is TRBV30, the J call TRBJ1-2, with D possibly TRBD1 on 5 matching bases. V lost 5 bases to trimming and J lost 8 bases, with 24 bases between them. This CDR3 is 15 amino acids long. Germline V gene sequence: CDR1 GTSNPN, CDR2 SVGIG (reference sequence). For the CDR3, the DNA is TGTGCCTGGGGACCGACCATGACAGTTTTCAAGGGCTACACCTTC. Its translation: CAWGPTMTVFKGYTF.

The CDR3 nucleotides read TGCGCCAGCAGCTTTGGAGGACAGGGAGGGACAGATACGCAGTATTTT. Its protein is CASSFGGQGGTDTQYF. This chain uses TRBV5-1 with TRBJ2-3; maybe TRBD1 (8 bases). Germline values: CDR1 SGHRS, CDR2 YFSETQ. V shed 2 bases and J shed 3 bases, with 16 bases lying between them. The CDR3 has 16 amino acids.

This chain uses TRBV5-1 with TRBJ1-6; 9 bases fit TRBD1. The CDR3 extends over 15 amino acids. Looked up from germline, CDR1 is SGHRS and CDR2 is YFSETQ. With 0 bases clipped from V and 10 bases from J, the junction kept 5 bases outside the gene matches. The CDR3 loop is CASSLGTGDESPLHF. CDR3 DNA: TGCGCCAGCAGCTTGGGGACAGGGGATGAATCACCCCTCCACTTT.

The V call is TRBV5-6, the J call TRBJ1-2; 7 bases are shared with TRBD1. CDR1 and CDR2 from the germline V gene are SGHDT and YYEEEE. The junction had 8 bases not matched to a gene; V was cut back by 4 bases and J by 2 bases. The CDR3 sequence is 15 residues long. CDR3 bases: TGTGCCAGCAGCCCCCGGGGACAGTTAAACTATGGCTACACCTTC. This gives the protein CASSPRGQLNYGYTF.

The chain joins TRBV5-1 to TRBJ2-1; TRBD2 aligns across 7 bases. The length of the CDR3 is 16 residues. J lost 0 bases, V lost 4 bases, and 7 bases had no gene match. Germline V gene lookup returns CDR1 SGHRS and CDR2 YFSETQ. CDR3 coding DNA: TGCGCCAGCAGCGCTGGACTAGGGAGCTCCTACAATGAGCAGTTCTTC. Amino acids: CASSAGLGSSYNEQFF.

The chain couples TRBV11-2 to TRBJ1-4; D gene uncertain. In germline, CDR1 is SGHAT, CDR2 FQNNGV. V lost 1 base and J lost 1, with 13 bases in between. This CDR3 is built from 17 residues. The CDR3 here is CASSLAGRAVTNEKLFF. CDR3 nucleotide sequence: TGTGCCAGCAGCTTAGCCGGGAGGGCAGTAACTAATGAAAAACTGTTTTTT.

V and J are TRBV5-8 and TRBJ1-2; unclear D gene. Germline CDR1 reads SGHTS; CDR2 reads YDEGEE. This CDR3 region has 13 residues. V gave up 0 bases and J gave up 7 bases, with 10 bases separating them. The CDR3 loop is CASSLGQAGGYTF. In nucleotides, the CDR3 is TGTGCCAGCAGCTTGGGCCAGGCTGGTGGCTACACCTTC.

The chain uses TRBV3-1 (or the pseudogene TRBV3-2) and TRBJ2-3, with 9 bases aligning to TRBD2. There are 17 residues in the CDR3. V lost 0 bases to trimming and J lost 3 bases; unmatched junction nucleotides: 7. CDR1 LGHDT and CDR2 YNNKEL come from the germline V gene (reference sequence). CDR3 amino acids: CASSQDRRGGLTDTQYF. CDR3 coding DNA: TGTGCCAGCAGCCAAGATCGGCGGGGGGGCCTGACAGATACGCAGTATTTT.

This chain connects TRBV6-5 to TRBJ2-5; 7 bases agree with TRBD2. Germline V gene data show CDR1 as MNHEY and CDR2 as SVGAGI. The V segment lost 0 bases and the J segment 2 bases; nucleotides outside the gene matches: 3. There are 15 residues in the CDR3. As DNA, the CDR3 is TGTGCCAGCAGTTACTCGGGAGGGTCGCAAGAGACCCAGTACTTC. This encodes CASSYSGGSQETQYF.

The V gene is TRBV5-5, the J gene TRBJ2-7, with D unresolved. CDR3 length: 14 residues. CDR1 is SGHKS, CDR2 YYEKEE, per germline (reference sequence). V gave up 1 base and J gave up 4 bases, with 12 bases separating them. The DNA for the CDR3 is TGTGCCAGCAGCTTGAGTAGAGGAGCTTACGAGCAGTACTTC. As protein: CASSLSRGAYEQYF.

The chain carries TRBV18 and TRBJ2-2; a possible D gene is TRBD1 (5 bases). In germline, CDR1 is KGHSH, CDR2 LQKENI. This CDR3 comprises 17 residues. Trimming removed 6 bases from V and 0 bases from J, with 17 bases in between. The CDR3 sequence: CASSQNSRTPNTGELFF. CDR3 coding DNA: TGTGCCAGCTCCCAAAATTCGAGGACACCGAACACCGGGGAGCTGTTTTTT.

The chain joins TRBV28 to TRBJ2-3, with D tentatively TRBD2 (5 bases). The V gene's germline CDR1 is MDHEN and CDR2 SYDVKM. CDR3 length: 14 amino acids. Trimming cost V 3 bases and J 9 bases, with 16 bases left between them. The CDR3 protein is CASSFLPSRGTQYF. The CDR3 nucleotides read TGTGCCAGCAGTTTCTTACCTAGCCGTGGCACGCAGTATTTT.

V usage is TRBV6-6 and J usage is TRBJ2-7; 8 bases align to TRBD1. The CDR3 is 14 residues long. The trim removed 2 bases at V and 7 bases at J, leaving 7 bases unmatched. Germline V gene data show CDR1 as MNHNY and CDR2 as SVGAGI (reference sequence). CDR3 region: CASSYNQGAYEQYF. As DNA, the CDR3 is TGTGCCAGCAGTTACAACCAGGGGGCTTATGAGCAGTACTTC.